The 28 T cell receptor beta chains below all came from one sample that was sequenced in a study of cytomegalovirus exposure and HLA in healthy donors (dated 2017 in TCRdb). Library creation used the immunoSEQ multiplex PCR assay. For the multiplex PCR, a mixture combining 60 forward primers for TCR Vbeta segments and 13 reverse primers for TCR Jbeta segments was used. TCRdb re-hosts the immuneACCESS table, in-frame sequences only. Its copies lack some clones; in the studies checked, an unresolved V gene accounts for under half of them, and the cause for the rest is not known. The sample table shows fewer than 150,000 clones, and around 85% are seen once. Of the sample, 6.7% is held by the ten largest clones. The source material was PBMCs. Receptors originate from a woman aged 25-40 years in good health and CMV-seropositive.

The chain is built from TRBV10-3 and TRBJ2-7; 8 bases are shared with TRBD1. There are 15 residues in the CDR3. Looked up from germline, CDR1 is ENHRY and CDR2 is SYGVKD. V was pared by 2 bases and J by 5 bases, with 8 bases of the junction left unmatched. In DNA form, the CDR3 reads TGTGCCATCAGTGAGACGAGACAGGGGTACAACGAGCAGTACTTC. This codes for CAISETRQGYNEQYF.

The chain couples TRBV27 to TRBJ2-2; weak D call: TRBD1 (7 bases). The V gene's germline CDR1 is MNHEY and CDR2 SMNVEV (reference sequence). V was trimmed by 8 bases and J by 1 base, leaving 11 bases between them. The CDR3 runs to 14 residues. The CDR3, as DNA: TGTGCCAGCGCCAGGGGGGTGAACACCGGGGAGCTGTTTTTT. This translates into CASARGVNTGELFF.

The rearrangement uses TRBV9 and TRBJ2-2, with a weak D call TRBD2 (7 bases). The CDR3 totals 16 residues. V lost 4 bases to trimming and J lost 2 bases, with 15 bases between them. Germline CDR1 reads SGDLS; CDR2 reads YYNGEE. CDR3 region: CASSFRGASNTGELFF. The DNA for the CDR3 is TGTGCCAGCAGCTTCCGGGGGGCTTCTAACACCGGGGAGCTGTTTTTT.

The chain's CDR3 is CASSEGGPGNTIYF. The CDR3 DNA follows: TGTGCCAGCAGTGAAGGCGGGCCTGGAAACACCATATATTTT. The chain couples TRBV6-1 to TRBJ1-3; D ambiguous. The CDR3 extends over 14 amino acids. Looked up from germline, CDR1 is MNHNS and CDR2 is SASEGT. V was shortened by 1 base and J by 2 bases, with 6 bases between the two germline ends.

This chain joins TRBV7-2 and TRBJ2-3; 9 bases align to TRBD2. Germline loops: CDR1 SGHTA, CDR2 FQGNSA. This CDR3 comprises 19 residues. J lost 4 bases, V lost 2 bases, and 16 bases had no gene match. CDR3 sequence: CASSLRFLAGEIMSDTQYF. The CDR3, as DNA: TGTGCCAGCAGCTTACGTTTTTTAGCGGGAGAAATCATGTCAGATACGCAGTATTTT.

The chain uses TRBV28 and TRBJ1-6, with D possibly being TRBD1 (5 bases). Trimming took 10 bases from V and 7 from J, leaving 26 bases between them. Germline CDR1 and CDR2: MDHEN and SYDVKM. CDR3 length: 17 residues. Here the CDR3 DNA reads TGTGCCACCGCCACGCCTACCCGGGGGATCGGCAATTCACCCCTCCACTTT. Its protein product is CATATPTRGIGNSPLHF. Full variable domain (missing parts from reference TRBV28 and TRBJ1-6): DVKVTQSSRYLVKRTGEKVFLECVQDMDHENMFWYRQDPGLGLRLIYFSYDVKMKEKGDIPEGYSVSREKKERFSLILESASTNQTSMYLCATATPTRGIGNSPLHFGNGTRLTVT.

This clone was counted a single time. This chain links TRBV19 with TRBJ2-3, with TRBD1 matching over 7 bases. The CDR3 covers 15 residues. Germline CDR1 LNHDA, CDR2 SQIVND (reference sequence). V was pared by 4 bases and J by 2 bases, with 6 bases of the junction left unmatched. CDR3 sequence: CASSTTGLTTDTQYF. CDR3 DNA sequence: TGTGCCAGTAGTACGACAGGGCTAACCACAGATACGCAGTATTTT.

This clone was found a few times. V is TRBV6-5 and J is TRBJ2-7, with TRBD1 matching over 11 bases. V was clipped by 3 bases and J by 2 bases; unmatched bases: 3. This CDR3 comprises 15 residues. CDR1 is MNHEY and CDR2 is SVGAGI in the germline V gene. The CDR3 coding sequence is TGTGCCAGCAGTTATCAGGGACAGGGGGCCTACGAGCAGTACTTC. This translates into CASSYQGQGAYEQYF.

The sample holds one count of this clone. The CDR3 sequence: CASSPRDRGDYGYTF. Here the CDR3 DNA reads TGTGCCAGCAGCCCTAGGGACAGGGGGGACTATGGCTACACCTTC. This rearrangement joins TRBV7-3 to TRBJ1-2; 11 bases match TRBD1. The trim removed 5 bases at V and 3 bases at J, leaving 5 bases unmatched. Germline loops: CDR1 SGHTA, CDR2 FQGTGA. The CDR3 has 15 amino acids.

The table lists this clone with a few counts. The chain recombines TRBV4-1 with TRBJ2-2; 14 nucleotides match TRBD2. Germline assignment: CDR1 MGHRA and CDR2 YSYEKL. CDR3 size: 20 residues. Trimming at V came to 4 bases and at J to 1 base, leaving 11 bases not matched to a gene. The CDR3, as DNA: TGCGCCAGCAGCCGGGGTTTTTTTGGACTAGCGGGAGGGAACACCGGGGAGCTGTTTTTT. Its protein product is CASSRGFFGLAGGNTGELFF.

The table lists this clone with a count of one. CDR3 protein: CAISGGSGTEAFF. The CDR3 nucleotides are TGTGCCATCAGCGGAGGGTCGGGGACTGAAGCTTTCTTT. J is TRBJ1-1 and V is TRBV10-3; D gene uncertain. Trimming removed 6 bases from V and 5 bases from J, with 13 bases in between. Germline CDR1 is ENHRY and CDR2 is SYGVKD. The length of the CDR3 is 13 residues.

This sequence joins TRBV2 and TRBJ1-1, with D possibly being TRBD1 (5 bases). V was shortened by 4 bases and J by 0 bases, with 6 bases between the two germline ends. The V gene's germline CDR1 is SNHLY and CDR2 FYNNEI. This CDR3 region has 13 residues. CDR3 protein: CASSGQMNTEAFF. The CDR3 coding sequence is TGTGCCAGCAGTGGACAGATGAACACTGAAGCTTTCTTT.

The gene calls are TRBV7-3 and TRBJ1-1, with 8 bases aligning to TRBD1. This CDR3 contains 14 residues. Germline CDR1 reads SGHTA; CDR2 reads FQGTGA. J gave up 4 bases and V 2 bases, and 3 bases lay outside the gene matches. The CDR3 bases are TGTGCCAGCAGCTTAGTGACAGGGGCCACTGAAGCTTTCTTT. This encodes CASSLVTGATEAFF.

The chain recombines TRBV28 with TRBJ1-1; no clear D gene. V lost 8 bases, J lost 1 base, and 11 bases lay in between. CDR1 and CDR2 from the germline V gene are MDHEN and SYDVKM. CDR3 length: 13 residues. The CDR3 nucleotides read TGTGCCAGCTGGGGAGCAGGGAACACTGAAGCTTTCTTT. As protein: CASWGAGNTEAFF.

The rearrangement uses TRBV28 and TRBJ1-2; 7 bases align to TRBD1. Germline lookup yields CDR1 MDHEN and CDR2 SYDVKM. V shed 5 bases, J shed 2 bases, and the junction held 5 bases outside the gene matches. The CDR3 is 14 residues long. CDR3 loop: CASSTPTGNYGYTF. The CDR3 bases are TGTGCCAGCAGTACCCCGACAGGGAACTATGGCTACACCTTC.

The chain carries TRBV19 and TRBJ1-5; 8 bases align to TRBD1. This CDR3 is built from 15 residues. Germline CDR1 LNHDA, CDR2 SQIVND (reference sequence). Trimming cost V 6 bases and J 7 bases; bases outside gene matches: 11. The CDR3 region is CASSLGGQGAQPQHF. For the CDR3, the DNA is TGTGCCAGTAGCCTTGGGGGGCAGGGGGCACAGCCCCAGCATTTT.

CDR3 region: CASSGTDNSPLHF. The CDR3 DNA sequence: TGTGCCAGCAGCGGGACTGATAATTCACCCCTCCACTTT. The chain uses TRBV9 and TRBJ1-6; no firm D call. The V end was cut by 3 bases, the J end by 5 bases, with 6 bases between. The germline V gene encodes CDR1 SGDLS and CDR2 YYNGEE. The CDR3 contains 13 residues.

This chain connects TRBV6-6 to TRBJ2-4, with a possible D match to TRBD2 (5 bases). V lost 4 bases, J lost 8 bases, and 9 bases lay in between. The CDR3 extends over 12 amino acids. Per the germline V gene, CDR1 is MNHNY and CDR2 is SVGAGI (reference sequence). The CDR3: CASSFEGDIQYF. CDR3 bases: TGTGCCAGCAGTTTCGAGGGAGACATTCAGTACTTC.

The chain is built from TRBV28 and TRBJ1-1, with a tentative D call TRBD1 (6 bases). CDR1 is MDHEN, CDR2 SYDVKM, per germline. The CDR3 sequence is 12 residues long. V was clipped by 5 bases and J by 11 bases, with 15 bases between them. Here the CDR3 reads CASSLPQGNAFF. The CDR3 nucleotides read TGTGCCAGCAGTCTTCCCCAGGGGAACGCTTTCTTT. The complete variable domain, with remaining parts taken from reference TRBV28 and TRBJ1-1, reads DVKVTQSSRYLVKRTGEKVFLECVQDMDHENMFWYRQDPGLGLRLIYFSYDVKMKEKGDIPEGYSVSREKKERFSLILESASTNQTSMYLCASSLPQGNAFFGQGTRLTVV.

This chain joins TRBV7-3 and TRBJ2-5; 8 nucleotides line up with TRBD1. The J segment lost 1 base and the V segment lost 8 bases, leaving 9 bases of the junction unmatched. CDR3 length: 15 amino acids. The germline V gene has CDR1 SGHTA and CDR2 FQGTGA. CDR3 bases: TGTGCCAGCTCGGGGGCAGGGGGCTTCCAAGAGACCCAGTACTTC. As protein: CASSGAGGFQETQYF. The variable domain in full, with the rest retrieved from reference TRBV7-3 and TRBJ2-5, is GAGVSQTPSNKVTEKGKYVELRCDPISGHTALYWYRQSLGQGPEFLIYFQGTGAADDSGLPNDRFFAVRPEGSVSTLKIQRTERGDSAVYLCASSGAGGFQETQYFGPGTRLLVL.

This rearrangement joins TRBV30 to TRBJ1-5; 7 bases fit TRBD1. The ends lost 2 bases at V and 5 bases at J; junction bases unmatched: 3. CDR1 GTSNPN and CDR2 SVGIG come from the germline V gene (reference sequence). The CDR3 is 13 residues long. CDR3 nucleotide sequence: TGTGCCTGGAGTCGACAGGGTGATCAGCCCCAGCATTTT. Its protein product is CAWSRQGDQPQHF.

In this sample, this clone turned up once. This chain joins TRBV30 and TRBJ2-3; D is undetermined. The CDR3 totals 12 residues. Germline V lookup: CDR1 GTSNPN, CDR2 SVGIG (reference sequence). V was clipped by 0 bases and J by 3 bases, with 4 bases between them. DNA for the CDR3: TGTGCCTGGAGTGTATCAACAGATACGCAGTATTTT. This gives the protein CAWSVSTDTQYF.

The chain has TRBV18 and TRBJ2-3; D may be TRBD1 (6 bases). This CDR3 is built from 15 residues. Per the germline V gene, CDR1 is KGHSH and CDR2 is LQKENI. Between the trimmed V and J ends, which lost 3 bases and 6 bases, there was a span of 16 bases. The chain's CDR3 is CASSPRTGIRDTQYF. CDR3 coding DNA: TGTGCCAGCTCACCCCGTACAGGGATAAGGGATACGCAGTATTTT. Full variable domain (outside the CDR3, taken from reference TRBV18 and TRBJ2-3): NAGVMQNPRHLVRRRGQEARLRCSPMKGHSHVYWYRQLPEEGLKFMVYLQKENIIDESGMPKERFSAEFPKEGPSILRIQQVVRGDSAAYFCASSPRTGIRDTQYFGPGTRLTVL.

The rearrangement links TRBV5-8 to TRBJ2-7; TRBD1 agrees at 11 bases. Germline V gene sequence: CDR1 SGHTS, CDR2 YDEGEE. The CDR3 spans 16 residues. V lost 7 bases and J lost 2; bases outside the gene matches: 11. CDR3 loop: CASSPRVGQGAYEQYF. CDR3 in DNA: TGTGCCAGCTCCCCCCGGGTGGGACAGGGGGCCTACGAGCAGTACTTC. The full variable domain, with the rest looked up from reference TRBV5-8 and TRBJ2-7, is EAGVTQSPTHLIKTRGQQATLRCSPISGHTSVYWYQQALGLGLQFLLWYDEGEERNRGNFPPRFSGRQFPNYSSELNVNALELEDSALYLCASSPRVGQGAYEQYFGPGTRLTVT.

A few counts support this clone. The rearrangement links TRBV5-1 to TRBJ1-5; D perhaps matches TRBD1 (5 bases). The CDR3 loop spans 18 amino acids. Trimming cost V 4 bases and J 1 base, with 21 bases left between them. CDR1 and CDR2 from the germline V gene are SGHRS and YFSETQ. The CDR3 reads CASSIHRDAGGSNQPQHF. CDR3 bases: TGCGCCAGCAGCATTCACCGGGACGCCGGGGGAAGCAATCAGCCCCAGCATTTT.

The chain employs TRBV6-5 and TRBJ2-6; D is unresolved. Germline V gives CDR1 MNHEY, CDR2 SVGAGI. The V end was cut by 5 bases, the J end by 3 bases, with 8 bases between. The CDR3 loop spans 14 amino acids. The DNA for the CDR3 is TGTGCCAGCAGTCCCGTCGGTGGGGCCAACGTCCTGACTTTC. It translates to CASSPVGGANVLTF.

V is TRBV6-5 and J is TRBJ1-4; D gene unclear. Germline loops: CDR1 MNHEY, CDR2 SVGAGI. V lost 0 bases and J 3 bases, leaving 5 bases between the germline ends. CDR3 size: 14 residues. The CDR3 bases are TGTGCCAGCAGTTACTCGCAGTCTAATGAAAAACTGTTTTTT. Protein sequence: CASSYSQSNEKLFF.

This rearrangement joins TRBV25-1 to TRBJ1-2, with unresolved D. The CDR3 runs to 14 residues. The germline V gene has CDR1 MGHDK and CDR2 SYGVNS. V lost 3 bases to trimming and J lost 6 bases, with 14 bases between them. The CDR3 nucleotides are TGTGCCAGCAGTGACTTGATCACCGGGGATGGCTACACCTTC. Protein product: CASSDLITGDGYTF.